Each of the 20 T cell receptor beta chains below was sequenced from the same sample in a study of cytomegalovirus exposure and HLA in healthy donors. It was with 60 Vbeta and 13 Jbeta primers that the PCR ran. The table came from immunoSEQ multiplex PCR; TCRdb's copy has only in-frame clones and leaves some out. The data hold approximately 110,000 clones, with roughly 69% observed a single time. Sequenced input: PBMCs. These TCRs come from a man aged 25 to 40 in good health and CMV-seropositive.

CDR3 loop: CSVEDGTDTQYF. CDR3 coding DNA: TGCAGCGTTGAAGACGGCACAGATACGCAGTATTTT. The chain recombines TRBV29-1 with TRBJ2-3; D is undetermined. Germline CDR1 SQVTM, CDR2 ANQGSEA. With 0 bases removed from V and 1 base from J, the gap between germline ends came to 2 bases. This CDR3 region has 12 residues.

As to this clone: A junction boundary mismatches the germline segment, possibly from a read error. The V and J genes are TRBV7-7 and TRBJ2-7, with 11 positions matching TRBD2. CDR3 length: 15 amino acids. Germline CDR1 is SSHAT and CDR2 is FNYEAQ (reference sequence). DNA of the CDR3: TGTGCTAGCAGCCTCAACTTAGGGACTAGCGGAGAGCAGTACTTC. Protein: CASSLNLGTSGEQYF.

This clone came up a few times. The chain has TRBV27 and TRBJ2-5; the D gene is possibly TRBD1 (5 bases). CDR1 MNHEY and CDR2 SMNVEV come from the germline V gene (reference sequence). This CDR3 has 15 residues. The V end was cut by 6 bases, the J end by 5 bases, with 19 bases between. The CDR3 sequence: CASSKVPGYGETQYF. DNA of the CDR3: TGTGCCAGCAGCAAAGTACCAGGGTACGGGGAGACCCAGTACTTC.

The chain employs TRBV19 and TRBJ1-1; unclear D gene. Looked up from germline, CDR1 is LNHDA and CDR2 is SQIVND (reference sequence). The CDR3 is 12 amino acids. Deletions cut 5 bases from V and 10 bases from J, with 14 bases between. CDR3: CASSRTNGVAFF. CDR3 bases: TGTGCCAGTAGTCGGACGAACGGGGTAGCTTTCTTT.

This rearrangement joins TRBV7-9 to TRBJ2-5, with D unclear. The CDR3 length is 13 residues. The V end lost 3 bases, the J end lost 2 bases, and 7 bases lay between the germline ends. CDR1 is SEHNR, CDR2 FQNEAQ, per germline (reference sequence). This CDR3 reads CASSFLLQETQYF. The CDR3 DNA sequence: TGTGCCAGCAGCTTCCTGCTACAAGAGACCCAGTACTTC.

This clone has only a few counts. The chain links TRBV11-2 to TRBJ1-4, with a possible D match to TRBD1 (6 bases). Trimming removed 5 bases from V and 4 bases from J, with 11 bases in between. The CDR3 is 14 amino acids. In germline, CDR1 is SGHAT, CDR2 FQNNGV. The CDR3 DNA follows: TGTGCCAGCAGCGTCCGGGACATTAATGAAAAACTGTTTTTT. Amino acids: CASSVRDINEKLFF.

The V gene is TRBV18, the J gene TRBJ1-1; D possibly corresponds to TRBD1 (6 bases). Germline CDR1 KGHSH, CDR2 LQKENI. CDR3 length equals 13 residues. The germline V and J ends were trimmed by 2 bases and 3 bases, with 7 bases remaining between them. The CDR3 DNA follows: TGTGCCAGCTCACCAACAGGGTACACTGAAGCTTTCTTT. It is translated as CASSPTGYTEAFF.

This clone occurred a few times. This chain links TRBV7-9 with TRBJ1-4, with 7 bases aligning to TRBD1. J lost 3 bases, V lost 1 base, and 2 bases had no gene match. The CDR3 totals 15 residues. CDR1 and CDR2 (germline): SEHNR, FQNEAQ (reference sequence). The CDR3: CASSLEGQPNEKLFF. The CDR3 DNA sequence: TGTGCCAGCAGCTTAGAGGGACAGCCTAATGAAAAACTGTTTTTT.

J is TRBJ2-3 and V is TRBV10-3, with 10 bases that match TRBD2. Germline CDR1 and CDR2: ENHRY and SYGVKD. The V gene end was trimmed by 6 bases and the J gene end by 3 bases; junction bases not matched to a gene: 12. The CDR3 contains 17 residues. The CDR3 region is CAIRGSGQRGGTDTQYF. The CDR3 nucleotides read TGTGCCATCAGAGGAAGCGGACAGCGGGGGGGGACAGATACGCAGTATTTT.

The chain employs TRBV4-1 and TRBJ2-7, with a tentative D call TRBD1 (6 bases). In germline, CDR1 is MGHRA, CDR2 YSYEKL. CDR3 length: 16 residues. Trimming took 1 base from V and 0 from J, leaving 13 bases between them. This CDR3 is CASSQGRGHNSYEQYF. CDR3 DNA sequence: TGCGCCAGCAGCCAAGGTAGGGGACACAACTCCTACGAGCAGTACTTC.

The rearrangement joins TRBV5-1 to TRBJ2-1; D remains ambiguous. CDR3 length equals 13 residues. Germline assignment: CDR1 SGHRS and CDR2 YFSETQ. Trimming removed 1 base from V and 10 bases from J, with 12 bases in between. The CDR3: CASSLWQEGEQFF. The CDR3 DNA reads TGCGCCAGCAGCTTGTGGCAGGAAGGAGAGCAGTTCTTC. The full variable domain, its missing parts supplied by reference TRBV5-1 and TRBJ2-1, is KAGVTQTPRYLIKTRGQQVTLSCSPISGHRSVSWYQQTPGQGLQFLFEYFSETQRNKGNFPGRFSGRQFSNSRSEMNVSTLELGDSALYLCASSLWQEGEQFFGPGTRLTVL.

The V and J genes are TRBV5-5 and TRBJ1-1, with D possibly matching TRBD1 (6 bases). CDR1 and CDR2 (germline): SGHKS, YYEKEE (reference sequence). V shed 2 bases and J shed 4 bases, with 15 bases lying between them. This CDR3 spans 15 amino acids. The CDR3 DNA follows: TGTGCCAGCAGCTTACAGGGAGCCTGGGGCACTGAAGCTTTCTTT. This gives the protein CASSLQGAWGTEAFF. Filled out from reference TRBV5-5 and TRBJ1-1, the complete variable domain reads DAGVTQSPTHLIKTRGQQVTLRCSPISGHKSVSWYQQVLGQGPQFIFQYYEKEERGRGNFPDRFSARQFPNYSSELNVNALLLGDSALYLCASSLQGAWGTEAFFGQGTRLTVV.

The chain is built from TRBV12-5 and TRBJ1-5; D perhaps matches TRBD1 (5 bases). The germline V gene has CDR1 LGHNT and CDR2 FRNRAP. V lost 7 bases and J 5 bases, leaving 15 bases between the germline ends. The CDR3 sequence is 14 residues long. The CDR3 DNA is TGTGCTAGTGCCCGTGGGGGGACCTATCAGCCCCAGCATTTT. Protein product: CASARGGTYQPQHF.

The chain recombines TRBV21-1 with TRBJ2-3; TRBD2 is taken as the D call from the table, unchecked against the DNA. TRBV21-1 is classified as a pseudogene. The length of the CDR3 is 13 residues. CDR3 nucleotides: TGTGCCAGCAACATGCCGGCGGCAGATACGCAGTATTTT. It translates to CASNMPAADTQYF.

V usage is TRBV5-6 and J usage is TRBJ1-1; D uncertain. V was shortened by 3 bases and J by 0 bases, with 6 bases between the two germline ends. Germline assignment: CDR1 SGHDT and CDR2 YYEEEE. This CDR3 region has 13 residues. The CDR3 bases are TGTGCCAGCAGCTGGGAGATGAACACTGAAGCTTTCTTT. Protein sequence: CASSWEMNTEAFF.

The CDR3 region has the DNA TGTGCCAGCAGAGGGACAGGAGGAGATACGCAGTATTTT. This codes for CASRGTGGDTQYF. The chain is built from TRBV2 and TRBJ2-3; TRBD1 matches at 8 bases. The CDR3 extends over 13 amino acids. V shed 6 bases, J shed 5 bases, and the junction held 4 bases outside the gene matches. Germline CDR1 reads SNHLY; CDR2 reads FYNNEI.

The chain carries TRBV10-3 and TRBJ2-1; 11 positions match TRBD2. Losses at the gene ends were 2 bases for V and 10 bases for J; bases not matched to a gene: 7. Germline lookup yields CDR1 ENHRY and CDR2 SYGVKD. The CDR3 has 15 amino acids. The CDR3 protein is CAISENSGGVGEQFF. The CDR3 coding sequence is TGTGCCATCAGTGAGAATAGCGGGGGGGTCGGGGAGCAGTTCTTC.

The J gene is TRBJ2-2, the V gene TRBV30; TRBD1 agrees at 9 bases. The CDR3 has 15 amino acids. The J segment lost 5 bases and the V segment lost 1 base, leaving 5 bases of the junction unmatched. Germline V gene data show CDR1 as GTSNPN and CDR2 as SVGIG (reference sequence). CDR3 sequence (DNA): TGTGCCTGGAGTGCCGGGACAGGGAGTACCGGGGAGCTGTTTTTT. Translated: CAWSAGTGSTGELFF.

The chain has TRBV13 and TRBJ1-2; weak D call: TRBD1 (6 bases). Germline CDR1 is PRHDT and CDR2 is FYEKMQ (reference sequence). The V end lost 4 bases, the J end lost 8 bases, and 14 bases lay between the germline ends. The CDR3 runs to 13 residues. CDR3 in DNA: TGTGCCAGCAGCTCGACCGCCACAGGGGGCTACACCTTC. It specifies CASSSTATGGYTF.

In DNA, the CDR3 is TGCGCCAGCAGCCCAGGGGACGGCATCTATGGCTACACCTTC. Its protein is CASSPGDGIYGYTF. The chain is built from TRBV5-1 and TRBJ1-2, with a weak D call TRBD1 (6 bases). V was cut by 4 bases and J by 4 bases, with 14 bases left in between. Germline V lookup: CDR1 SGHRS, CDR2 YFSETQ. The CDR3 loop spans 14 amino acids.